This T cell receptor beta chain was retrieved from a study of blood T cell repertoires in COVID-19. Study information: Italy, Spain and the United States were the sources of the convalescent and acute COVID-19 samples. Sources were T cells, B-cell-depleted T cells, or PBMCs; the material itself was cDNA or gDNA.

In the original processing: By means of reference gene primer amplification, nucleated cell counts were estimated. The data were produced by immunoSEQ multiplex PCR, yet TCRdb's version contains in-frame clones alone and is incomplete. V, J and clone size were drawn from that table, and D and trimming were deduced from the DNA. The data hold about 80,000 clones, with around 80% observed a single time. Sequencing was carried out using peripheral blood. The origin of this receptor is a woman between 65 and 79 years old with acute or convalescent COVID-19.

The DNA of the CDR3 is TGTGCCAGCAGCGCACGACCGGGGGTTGGAAACACCATATATTTT. It yields the protein CASSARPGVGNTIYF. The chain is built from TRBV11-2 and TRBJ1-3, with D possibly being TRBD1 (5 bases). The germline V gene encodes CDR1 SGHAT and CDR2 FQNNGV. Trimming pared 5 bases from V and 3 bases from J, leaving 14 bases between. This CDR3 is 15 amino acids long.